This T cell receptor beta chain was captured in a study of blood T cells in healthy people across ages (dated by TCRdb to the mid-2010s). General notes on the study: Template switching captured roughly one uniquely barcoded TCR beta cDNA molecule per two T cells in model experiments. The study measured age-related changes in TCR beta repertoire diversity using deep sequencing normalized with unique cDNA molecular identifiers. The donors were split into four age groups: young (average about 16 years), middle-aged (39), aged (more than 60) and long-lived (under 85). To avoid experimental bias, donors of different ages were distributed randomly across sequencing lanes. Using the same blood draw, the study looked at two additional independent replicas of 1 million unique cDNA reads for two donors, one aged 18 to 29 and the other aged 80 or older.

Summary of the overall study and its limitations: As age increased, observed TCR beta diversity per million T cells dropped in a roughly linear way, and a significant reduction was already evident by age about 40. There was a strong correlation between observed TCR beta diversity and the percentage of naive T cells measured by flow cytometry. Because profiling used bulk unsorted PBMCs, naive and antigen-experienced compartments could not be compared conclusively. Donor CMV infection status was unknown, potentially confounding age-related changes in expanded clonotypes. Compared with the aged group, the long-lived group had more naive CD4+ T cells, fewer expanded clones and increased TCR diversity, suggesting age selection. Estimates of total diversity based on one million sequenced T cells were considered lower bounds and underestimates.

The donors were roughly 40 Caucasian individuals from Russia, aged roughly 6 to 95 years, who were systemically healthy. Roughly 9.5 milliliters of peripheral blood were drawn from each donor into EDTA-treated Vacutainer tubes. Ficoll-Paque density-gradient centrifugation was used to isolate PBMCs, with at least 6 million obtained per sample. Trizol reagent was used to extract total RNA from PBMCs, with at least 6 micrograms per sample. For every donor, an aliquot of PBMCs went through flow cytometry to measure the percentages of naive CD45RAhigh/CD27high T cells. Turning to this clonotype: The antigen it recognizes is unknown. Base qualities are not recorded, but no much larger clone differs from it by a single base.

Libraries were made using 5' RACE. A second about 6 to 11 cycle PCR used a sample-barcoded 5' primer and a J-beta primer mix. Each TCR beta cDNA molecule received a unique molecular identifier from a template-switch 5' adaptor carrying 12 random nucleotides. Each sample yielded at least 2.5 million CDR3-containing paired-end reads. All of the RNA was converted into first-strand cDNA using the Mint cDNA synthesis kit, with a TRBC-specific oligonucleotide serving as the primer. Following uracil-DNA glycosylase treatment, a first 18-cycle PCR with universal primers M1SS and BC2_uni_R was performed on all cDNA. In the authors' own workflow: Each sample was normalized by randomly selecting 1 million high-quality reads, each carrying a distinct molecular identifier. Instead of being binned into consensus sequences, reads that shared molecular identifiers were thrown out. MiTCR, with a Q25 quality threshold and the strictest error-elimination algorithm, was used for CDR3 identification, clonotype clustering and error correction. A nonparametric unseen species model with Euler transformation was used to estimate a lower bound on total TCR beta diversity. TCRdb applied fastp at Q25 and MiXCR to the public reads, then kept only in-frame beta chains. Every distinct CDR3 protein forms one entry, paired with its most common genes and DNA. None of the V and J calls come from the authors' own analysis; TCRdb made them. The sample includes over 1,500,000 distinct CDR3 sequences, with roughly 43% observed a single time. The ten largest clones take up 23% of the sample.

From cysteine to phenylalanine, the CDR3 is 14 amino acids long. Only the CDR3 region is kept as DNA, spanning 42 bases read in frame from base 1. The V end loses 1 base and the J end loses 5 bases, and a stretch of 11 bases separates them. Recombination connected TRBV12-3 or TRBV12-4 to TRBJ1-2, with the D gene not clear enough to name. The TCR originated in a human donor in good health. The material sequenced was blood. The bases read TGTGCCAGCAGTTTAGAAAGGAGAGCTTATGGCTACACCTTC. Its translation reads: CASSLERRAYGYTF.